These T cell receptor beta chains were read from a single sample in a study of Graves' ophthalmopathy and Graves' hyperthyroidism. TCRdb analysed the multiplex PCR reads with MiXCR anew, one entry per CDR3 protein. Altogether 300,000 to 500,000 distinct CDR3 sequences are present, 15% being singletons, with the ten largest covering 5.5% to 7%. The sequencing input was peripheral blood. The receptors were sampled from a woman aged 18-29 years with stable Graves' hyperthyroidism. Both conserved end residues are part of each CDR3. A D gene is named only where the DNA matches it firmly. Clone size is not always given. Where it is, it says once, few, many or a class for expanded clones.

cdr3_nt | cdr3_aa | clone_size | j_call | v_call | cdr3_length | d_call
TGTGCCAGCAGACCCAGCCACCTGACATCCACCAACCAAGAGACCCAGTACTTC | CASRPSHLTSTNQETQYF | many | TRBJ2-5 | TRBV12-3/TRBV12-4 | 18 | -
TGTGCCAGCAGTTTTCTCAGGGGAGGTCAGCCCCAGCATTTT | CASSFLRGGQPQHF | many | TRBJ1-5 | TRBV12-3/TRBV12-4 | 14 | -
TGCAGCGTTGCAGGGGGCAGTGAAGCTTTCTTT | CSVAGGSEAFF | many | TRBJ1-1 | TRBV29-1 | 11 | TRBD1
TGTGCCAGCAGCTCCTACTCGGCCGGGGGCTATGGCTACACCTTC | CASSSYSAGGYGYTF | - | TRBJ1-2 | TRBV9 | 15 | -
TGCAGTGCTAGAGAAGAGGGGGCTGGAGGCTACACCTTC | CSAREEGAGGYTF | many | TRBJ1-2 | TRBV20-1 | 13 | TRBD1
TGTGCCAGCAGCTTCCGGGGGGCAAGGAGCGACATTCAGTACTTC | CASSFRGARSDIQYF | many | TRBJ2-4 | TRBV5-5 | 15 | -
TGCGCCAGCAGTGATGACTTATCCACCGGGGAGCTGTTTTTT | CASSDDLSTGELFF | many | TRBJ2-2 | TRBV10-1 | 14 | -
TGTGCCTGGAGTGCGGGGGACGGCCTAAACTATGGCTACACCTTC | CAWSAGDGLNYGYTF | - | TRBJ1-2 | TRBV30 | 15 | -
TGTGCCAGCAGTGAAGAAGGCATCTGGGACACTGAAGCTTTCTTT | CASSEEGIWDTEAFF | - | TRBJ1-1 | TRBV6-1 | 15 | -
TGTGCCAGTAGTATATATTTCGGCGGGGTGGAACCGAGCTACGAGCAGTACTTC | CASSIYFGGVEPSYEQYF | - | TRBJ2-7 | TRBV19 | 18 | -
TGCAGCGCGGACAGCGGTTCAAACACTGAAGCTTTCTTT | CSADSGSNTEAFF | many | TRBJ1-1 | TRBV29-1 | 13 | -
TGTGCCAGTAGTATTAAGCCCAGAGGTATGAACACTGAAGCTTTCTTT | CASSIKPRGMNTEAFF | - | TRBJ1-1 | TRBV19 | 16 | -
TGCGCCAGCAGCTTGGGGCCTTTCCGGGGAAGCCAACAGCCCCAGCATTTT | CASSLGPFRGSQQPQHF | - | TRBJ1-5 | TRBV5-1 | 17 | -
TGTGCCAGCAGTTTACCCCGTCAGGCGAATTCACCCCTCCACTTT | CASSLPRQANSPLHF | many | TRBJ1-6 | TRBV28 | 15 | -
TGCGCCAGCAGCTTGGACAGAACCTCCTACGAGCAGTACTTC | CASSLDRTSYEQYF | - | TRBJ2-7 | TRBV5-1 | 14 | -
TGTGCCGGACGACGAGGGTACAGTAGCTATGGCTACACCTTC | CAGRRGYSSYGYTF | many | TRBJ1-2 | TRBV12-3/TRBV12-4 | 14 | -
TGCGCCAGCAGCTTGGAGACGGTCTATGGCTACACCTTC | CASSLETVYGYTF | many | TRBJ1-2 | TRBV5-1 | 13 | -
TGTGCCAGCAGCACCCACTCAAGCCCGGGGATGACTGAAGCTTTCTTT | CASSTHSSPGMTEAFF | - | TRBJ1-1 | TRBV3-1 | 16 | -
TGTGCCATCAGTGATTTGGGACTAGCGGTCTACGAGCAGTACTTC | CAISDLGLAVYEQYF | - | TRBJ2-7 | TRBV10-3 | 15 | TRBD2
TGTGCCAGCAGTTACGTCTTATCCTACGAGCAGTACTTC | CASSYVLSYEQYF | many | TRBJ2-7 | TRBV6-2/TRBV6-3 | 13 | -
TGTGCCAGCAGTTCCCCAGGACTCTATGGCAACACCTTC | CASSSPGLYGNTF | many | TRBJ1-2 | TRBV12-3/TRBV12-4 | 13 | -
TGCAGTGCTAGACCCATGACAGGGCGGACCTACGAGCAGTACTTC | CSARPMTGRTYEQYF | many | TRBJ2-7 | TRBV20-1 | 15 | TRBD1
TGTGCCAGTAGTATAGGGAAGGGGGCAGTTAACACTGAAGCTTTCTTT | CASSIGKGAVNTEAFF | few | TRBJ1-1 | TRBV19 | 16 | TRBD1
TGTGCCAGCAGCTCGAGGAGAAACTATGGCTACACCTTC | CASSSRRNYGYTF | many | TRBJ1-2 | TRBV13 | 13 | -
TGTGCCAGCAGTACAGATCAGGGGGCGAGGAACATTCAGTACTTC | CASSTDQGARNIQYF | - | TRBJ2-4 | TRBV28 | 15 | TRBD1
TGTGCCAGCAGTGAAGCGCTTTTTGGACTAGGGACCACTGAAGCTTTCTTT | CASSEALFGLGTTEAFF | many | TRBJ1-1 | TRBV2 | 17 | -
TGTGCCAGCAGCTTGGAGGGCACGCACGCCAGCACAGATACGCAGTATTTT | CASSLEGTHASTDTQYF | - | TRBJ2-3 | TRBV5-4 | 17 | -
TGTGCCAGTATCCAGCGGGACAGGATGAGCTACGAGCAGTACTTC | CASIQRDRMSYEQYF | many | TRBJ2-7 | TRBV2 | 15 | -
TGCGCCAGCAGCTTGTCTTGGGATTCGTACACTGAAGCTTTCTTT | CASSLSWDSYTEAFF | many | TRBJ1-1 | TRBV5-1 | 15 | -
TGTGCCAGCTCTGGGGGGGACGTAACCTCCTACGAGCAGTACTTC | CASSGGDVTSYEQYF | many | TRBJ2-7 | TRBV7-9 | 15 | TRBD2
TGTGCCAGCAGTTACTTTTCAGGGGGCGCGGGTCAGCCCCAGCATTTT | CASSYFSGGAGQPQHF | many | TRBJ1-5 | TRBV6-5 | 16 | TRBD1
TGTGCCAGCACTGGGACACAAATTATGGAAGAGACCCAGTACTTC | CASTGTQIMEETQYF | - | TRBJ2-5 | TRBV12-3/TRBV12-4 | 15 | -
TGTGCCAGCAGTTGGGGTGGAGAAAGCGGCTATGGCTACACCTTC | CASSWGGESGYGYTF | - | TRBJ1-2 | TRBV6-5 | 15 | -
TGTGCCACCACCCAAGGGGGCCTAATTCGCAGGAGAATCTATGGCTACACCTTC | CATTQGGLIRRRIYGYTF | many | TRBJ1-2 | TRBV24-1 | 18 | TRBD1
TGTGCCAGCAGCTTAGCCTATGGCTACACCTTC | CASSLAYGYTF | - | TRBJ1-2 | TRBV7-2 | 11 | -
TGTGCCAGCAGCCTAACCTCCGGGAGCAATAGCAATCAGCCCCAGCATTTT | CASSLTSGSNSNQPQHF | - | TRBJ1-5 | TRBV6-1 | 17 | -
TGTGCCAGCAGTTCCGCTGACAGGGTGGGTCAGCCCCAGCATTTT | CASSSADRVGQPQHF | - | TRBJ1-5 | TRBV28 | 15 | TRBD1
TGTGCCAGTAGTATTTCTAATGGCTACGAGCAGTACTTC | CASSISNGYEQYF | - | TRBJ2-7 | TRBV19 | 13 | -
TGTGCCAACATCTTCATGAACACTGAAGCTTTCTTT | CANIFMNTEAFF | - | TRBJ1-1 | TRBV7-2 | 12 | -
TGTGCCAGCAGCCCTAAAGGGAGGGGGTTCTACAATGAGCAGTTCTTC | CASSPKGRGFYNEQFF | few | TRBJ2-1 | TRBV6-1 | 16 | -
TGTGCCAGCAGCGACGACAGGGCCGAAGCTTTCTTT | CASSDDRAEAFF | many | TRBJ1-1 | TRBV11-2 | 12 | TRBD1
TGTGCCAGCTCACCACCGAACATTAACTATGGCTACACCTTC | CASSPPNINYGYTF | many | TRBJ1-2 | TRBV18 | 14 | -
TGTGCCAGCAGCTTTGTTGAGAGTACTGAAGCTTTCTTT | CASSFVESTEAFF | many | TRBJ1-1 | TRBV11-2 | 13 | -
TGTGCCACCGTAGGGTTTGGTGGCTACACCTTC | CATVGFGGYTF | many | TRBJ1-2 | TRBV24-1 | 11 | -
TGTGCCAGCAGCCCGGACGGGATGAACACTGAAGCTTTCTTT | CASSPDGMNTEAFF | many | TRBJ1-1 | TRBV7-9 | 14 | -
TGTGCCAGCAGCCCGCGACTAGCGGGGGTGCAAGAGACCCAGTACTTC | CASSPRLAGVQETQYF | once | TRBJ2-5 | TRBV6-1 | 16 | TRBD2